This T cell receptor beta chain was sequenced during a study of T-cell memory formation after mild COVID-19. Study observations and caveats: CM and EM subsets held most contracting CD4+ clones; EMRA held CD8+ ones.

The CDR3 is 14 amino acids. V dropped 6 bases and J dropped 4 bases, with 16 bases sitting between them. Germline V gene lookup returns CDR1 SQVTM and CDR2 ANQGSEA. From 5'RACE with constant-segment primers came TCR alpha and TCR beta cDNA libraries that carried sample barcodes and UMIs. TCRdb processed the 5' RACE reads anew with MiXCR; each CDR3 protein has one entry. The data show 84,000 or so distinct CDR3 sequences, about 15% seen once. This clonotype was found a few times. The target antigen is unknown. This clonotype was obtained from an adult woman who had mild COVID-19 (a few samples of this study predate the infection). Cell type and time point are not known. Sequenced: PBMCs or a T cell subset sorted from them (not recorded which). The V gene is TRBV29-1, the J gene TRBJ2-1, with D tentatively TRBD1 or TRBD2 (7 bases each). The CDR3 DNA reads as TGCAGCGTCCGGGGGCAGGGGGGGTACAATGAGCAGTTCTTC. Translation: CSVRGQGGYNEQFF.